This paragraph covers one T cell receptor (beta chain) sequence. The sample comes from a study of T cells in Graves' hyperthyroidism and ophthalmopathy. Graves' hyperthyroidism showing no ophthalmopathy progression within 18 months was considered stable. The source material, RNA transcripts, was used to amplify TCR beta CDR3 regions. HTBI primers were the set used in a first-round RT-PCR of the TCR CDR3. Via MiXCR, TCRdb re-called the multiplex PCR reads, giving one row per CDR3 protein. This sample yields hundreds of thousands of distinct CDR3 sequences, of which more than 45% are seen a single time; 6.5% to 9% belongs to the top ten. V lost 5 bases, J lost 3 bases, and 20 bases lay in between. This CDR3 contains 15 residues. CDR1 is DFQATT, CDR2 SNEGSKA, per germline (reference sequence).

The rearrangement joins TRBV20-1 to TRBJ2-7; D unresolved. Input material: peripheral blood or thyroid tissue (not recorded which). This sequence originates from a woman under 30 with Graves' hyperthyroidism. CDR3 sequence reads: CSAAPPETRLYEQYF. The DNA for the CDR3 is TGCAGTGCTGCTCCCCCGGAGACCCGTCTCTACGAGCAGTACTTC.